This note documents a single T cell receptor (beta chain) sequence. A minimum of 5 micrograms of total RNA was extracted per sample. Germline V gene lookup returns CDR1 SGHTA and CDR2 FQGNSA. This CDR3 has 14 amino acids. The V end lost 5 bases, the J end lost 5 bases, and 13 bases lay between the germline ends. Sample-barcoded 5' priming and a J-beta primer mix drove a second PCR of about 6 to 12 cycles. TCRdb re-called the 5' RACE reads with MiXCR, one entry per CDR3 protein. This table holds hundreds of thousands of distinct CDR3 sequences, less than 40% found once. The entry originates in a study of blood T cells in healthy people across ages.

The V and J genes are TRBV7-2 and TRBJ2-1; possibly TRBD2 for D (6 bases). Specimen: blood. The sequence came from a woman aged 80 or over in good health. The CDR3 protein is CASSHIAEDNEQFF. The CDR3 bases are TGTGCCAGCAGCCACATAGCGGAAGACAATGAGCAGTTCTTC.